This T cell receptor (beta chain) was found in a study of T cell responses to AZD1222 COVID-19 vaccine. General study points: Regions 160-218 and 743-854 held dominance among vaccine-associated CD4 TCRs, which spanned spike. It was only six AZD1222 recipients who were seropositive at baseline.

Sequencing used immunoSEQ multiplex PCR; TCRdb keeps in-frame clones, though not all of them. The profile shows some 150,000 clones, about 88% of them singletons. V shed 1 base and J shed 1 base, with 7 bases lying between them. Germline-derived CDR1 and CDR2 are SGHAT and FQDESV (reference sequence). The CDR3 covers 14 residues. Concerning this clone itself: The antigen is unknown.

The TCR originated in an adult in good health. This specimen was peripheral blood, taken on day 0 of AZD1222 vaccination. This rearrangement joins TRBV11-1 to TRBJ1-1; the D is unclear. CDR3: CASSLESPNTEAFF. In nucleotides, the CDR3 is TGTGCCAGCAGCTTAGAATCCCCGAACACTGAAGCTTTCTTT.